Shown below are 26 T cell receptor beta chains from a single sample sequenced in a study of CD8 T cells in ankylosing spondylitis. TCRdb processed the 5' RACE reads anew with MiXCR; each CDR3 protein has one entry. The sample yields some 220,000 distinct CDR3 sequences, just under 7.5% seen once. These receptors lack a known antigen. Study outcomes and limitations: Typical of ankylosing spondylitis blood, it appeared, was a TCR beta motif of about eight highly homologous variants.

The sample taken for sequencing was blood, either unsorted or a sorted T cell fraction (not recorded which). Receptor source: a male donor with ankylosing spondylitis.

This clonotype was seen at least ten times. DNA of the CDR3: TGTGCCAGCAGCAACGCACAGGGAGTGCAGCCCCAGCATTTT. It encodes CASSNAQGVQPQHF. V and J are TRBV6-2 or TRBV6-3 and TRBJ1-5; TRBD1 is a possible D gene (6 bases). Deletions cut 6 bases from V and 7 bases from J, with 16 bases between. Per germline, CDR1 MNHEY and CDR2 SVGEGT. The CDR3 is 14 residues long.

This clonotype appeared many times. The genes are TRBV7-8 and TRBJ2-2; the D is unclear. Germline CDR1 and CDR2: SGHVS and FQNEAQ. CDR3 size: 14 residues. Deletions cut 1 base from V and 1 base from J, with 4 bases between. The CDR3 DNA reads TGTGCCAGCAGCTTAGACGGGAACACCGGGGAGCTGTTTTTT. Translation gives CASSLDGNTGELFF. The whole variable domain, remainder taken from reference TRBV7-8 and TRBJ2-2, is GAGVSQSPRYKVAKRGQDVALRCDPISGHVSLFWYQQALGQGPEFLTYFQNEAQLDKSGLPSDRFFAERPEGSVSTLKIQRTQQEDSAVYLCASSLDGNTGELFFGEGSRLTVL.

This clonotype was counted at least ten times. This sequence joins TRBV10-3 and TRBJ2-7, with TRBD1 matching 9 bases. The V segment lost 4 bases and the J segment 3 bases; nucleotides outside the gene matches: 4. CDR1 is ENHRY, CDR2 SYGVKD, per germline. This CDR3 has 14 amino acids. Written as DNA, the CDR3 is TGTGCCATCAGTGCCGGGACAGGGATCTACGAGCAGTACTTC. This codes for CAISAGTGIYEQYF.

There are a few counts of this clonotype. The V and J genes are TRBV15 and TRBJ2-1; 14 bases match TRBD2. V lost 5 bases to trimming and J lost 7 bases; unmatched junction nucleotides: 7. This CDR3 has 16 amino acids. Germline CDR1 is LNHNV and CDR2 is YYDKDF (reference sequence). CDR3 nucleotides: TGTGCCACCAGCCCTTCGGGACTAGCGGGAGAGAATGAGCAGTTCTTC. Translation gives CATSPSGLAGENEQFF.

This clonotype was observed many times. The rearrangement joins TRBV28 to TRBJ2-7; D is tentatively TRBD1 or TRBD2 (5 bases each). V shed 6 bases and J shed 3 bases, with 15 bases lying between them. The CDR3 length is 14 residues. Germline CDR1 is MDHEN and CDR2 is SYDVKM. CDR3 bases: TGTGCCAGCAGCGAAACCGGGACCAACTACGAGCAGTACTTC. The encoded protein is CASSETGTNYEQYF.

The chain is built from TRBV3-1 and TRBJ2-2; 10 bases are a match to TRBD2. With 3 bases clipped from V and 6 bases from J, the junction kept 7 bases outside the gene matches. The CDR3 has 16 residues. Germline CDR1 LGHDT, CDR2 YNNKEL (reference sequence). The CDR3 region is CASSQDSSGRAGELFF. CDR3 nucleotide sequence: TGTGCCAGCAGCCAGGACTCAAGCGGGAGGGCCGGGGAGCTGTTTTTT.

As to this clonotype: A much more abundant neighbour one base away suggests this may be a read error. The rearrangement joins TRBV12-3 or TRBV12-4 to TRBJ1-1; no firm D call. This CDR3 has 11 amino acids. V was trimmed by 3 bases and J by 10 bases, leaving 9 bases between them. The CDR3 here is CASSLSTAAFF. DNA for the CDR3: TGTGCCAGCAGTTTGAGTACAGCAGCTTTCTTT.

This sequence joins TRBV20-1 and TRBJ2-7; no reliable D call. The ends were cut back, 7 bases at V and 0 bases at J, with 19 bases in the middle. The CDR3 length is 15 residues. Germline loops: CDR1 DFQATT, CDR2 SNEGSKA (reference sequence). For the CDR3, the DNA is TGCAGTGTGAATCCATCGCTATATGACTCCTACGAGCAGTACTTC. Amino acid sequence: CSVNPSLYDSYEQYF.

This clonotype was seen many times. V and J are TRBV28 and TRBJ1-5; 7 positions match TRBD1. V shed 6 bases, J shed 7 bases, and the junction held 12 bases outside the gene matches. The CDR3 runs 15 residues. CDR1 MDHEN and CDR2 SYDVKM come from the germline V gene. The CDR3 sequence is CASSPLRDRIQPQHF. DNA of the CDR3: TGTGCCAGCAGCCCCCTGAGGGACAGAATCCAGCCCCAGCATTTT.

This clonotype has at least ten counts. This CDR3 reads CASSGGGLGTGELFF. CDR3 nucleotide sequence: TGTGCCAGCAGTGGAGGGGGATTGGGCACCGGGGAGCTGTTTTTT. The genes are TRBV2 and TRBJ2-2, with D possibly matching TRBD1 (6 bases). The CDR3 covers 15 residues. The V end was cut by 4 bases, the J end by 4 bases, with 13 bases between. Germline values: CDR1 SNHLY, CDR2 FYNNEI.

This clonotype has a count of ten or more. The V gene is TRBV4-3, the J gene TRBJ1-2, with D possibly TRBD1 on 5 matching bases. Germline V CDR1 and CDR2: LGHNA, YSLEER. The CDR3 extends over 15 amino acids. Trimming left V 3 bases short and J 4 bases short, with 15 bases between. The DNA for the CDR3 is TGCGCCAGCAGCCAGGGGACCTTCGGGCCCTATGGCTACACCTTC. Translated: CASSQGTFGPYGYTF.

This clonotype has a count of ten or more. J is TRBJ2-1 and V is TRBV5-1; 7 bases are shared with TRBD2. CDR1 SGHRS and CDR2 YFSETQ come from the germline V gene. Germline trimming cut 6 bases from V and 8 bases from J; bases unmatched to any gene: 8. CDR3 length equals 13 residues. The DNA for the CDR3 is TGCGCCAGCAAGGTAGGGACTATCGATGAGCAGTTCTTC. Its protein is CASKVGTIDEQFF.

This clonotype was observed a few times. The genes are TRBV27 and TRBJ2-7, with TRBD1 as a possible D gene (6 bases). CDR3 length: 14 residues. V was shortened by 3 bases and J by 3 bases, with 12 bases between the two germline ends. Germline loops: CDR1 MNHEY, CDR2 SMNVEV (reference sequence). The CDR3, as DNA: TGTGCCAGCAGTTTTCTCCAGGGGCTCTACGAGCAGTACTTC. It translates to CASSFLQGLYEQYF.

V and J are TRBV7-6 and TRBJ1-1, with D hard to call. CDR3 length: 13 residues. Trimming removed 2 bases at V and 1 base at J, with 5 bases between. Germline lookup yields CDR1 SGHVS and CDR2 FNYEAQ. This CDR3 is CASSLTENTEAFF. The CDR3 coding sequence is TGTGCCAGCAGCTTAACGGAGAACACTGAAGCTTTCTTT.

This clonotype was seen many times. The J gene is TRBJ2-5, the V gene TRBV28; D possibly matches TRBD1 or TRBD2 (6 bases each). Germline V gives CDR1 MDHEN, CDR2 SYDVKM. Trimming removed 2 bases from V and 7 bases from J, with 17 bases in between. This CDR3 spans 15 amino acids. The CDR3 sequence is CASSLNGGDVGTQYF. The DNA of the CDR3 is TGTGCCAGCAGTTTAAACGGGGGCGACGTAGGGACCCAGTACTTC.

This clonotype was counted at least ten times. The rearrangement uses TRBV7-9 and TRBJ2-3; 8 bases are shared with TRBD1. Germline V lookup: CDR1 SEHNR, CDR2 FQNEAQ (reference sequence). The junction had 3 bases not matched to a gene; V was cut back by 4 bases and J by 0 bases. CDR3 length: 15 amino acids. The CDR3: CASSSGGPSTDTQYF. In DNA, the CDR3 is TGTGCCAGCAGCTCAGGGGGCCCTAGCACAGATACGCAGTATTTT. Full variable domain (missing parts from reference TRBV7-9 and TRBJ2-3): DTGVSQNPRHKITKRGQNVTFRCDPISEHNRLYWYRQTLGQGPEFLTYFQNEAQLEKSRLLSDRFSAERPKGSFSTLEIQRTEQGDSAMYLCASSSGGPSTDTQYFGPGTRLTVL.

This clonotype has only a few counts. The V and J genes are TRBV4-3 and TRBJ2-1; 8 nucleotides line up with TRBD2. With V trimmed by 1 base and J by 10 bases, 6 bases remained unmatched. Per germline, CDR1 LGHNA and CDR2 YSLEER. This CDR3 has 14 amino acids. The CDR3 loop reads CASSQGWSSGEQFF. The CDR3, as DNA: TGCGCCAGCAGCCAAGGATGGTCTAGCGGGGAGCAGTTCTTC.

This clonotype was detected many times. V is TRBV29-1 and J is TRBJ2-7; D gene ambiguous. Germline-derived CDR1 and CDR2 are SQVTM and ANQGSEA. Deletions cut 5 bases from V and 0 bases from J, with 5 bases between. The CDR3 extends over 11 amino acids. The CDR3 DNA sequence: TGCAGCGTTTTAAGCTCCTACGAGCAGTACTTC. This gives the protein CSVLSSYEQYF.

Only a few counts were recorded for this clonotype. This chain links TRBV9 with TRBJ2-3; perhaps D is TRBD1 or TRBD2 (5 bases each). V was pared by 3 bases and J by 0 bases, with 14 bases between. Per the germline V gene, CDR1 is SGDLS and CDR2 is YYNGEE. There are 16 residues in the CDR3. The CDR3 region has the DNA TGTGCCAGCAGCGCAGGGACCTACATTAGCACAGATACGCAGTATTTT. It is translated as CASSAGTYISTDTQYF.

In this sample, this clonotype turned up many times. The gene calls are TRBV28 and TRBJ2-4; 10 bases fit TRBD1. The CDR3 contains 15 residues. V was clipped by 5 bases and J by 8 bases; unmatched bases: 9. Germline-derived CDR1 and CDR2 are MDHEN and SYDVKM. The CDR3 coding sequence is TGTGCCAGCAGTAGCAACCCCGGGACAGGGGACATTCAGTACTTC. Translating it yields CASSSNPGTGDIQYF. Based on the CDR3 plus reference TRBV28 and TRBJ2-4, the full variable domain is DVKVTQSSRYLVKRTGEKVFLECVQDMDHENMFWYRQDPGLGLRLIYFSYDVKMKEKGDIPEGYSVSREKKERFSLILESASTNQTSMYLCASSSNPGTGDIQYFGAGTRLSVL.

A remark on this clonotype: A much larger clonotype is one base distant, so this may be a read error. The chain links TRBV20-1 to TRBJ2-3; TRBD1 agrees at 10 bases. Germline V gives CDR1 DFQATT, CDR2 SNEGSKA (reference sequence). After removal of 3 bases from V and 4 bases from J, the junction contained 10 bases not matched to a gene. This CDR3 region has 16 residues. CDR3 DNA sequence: TGCAGTGCTAGTTTTGATGACAGGGGGCTGTCAGATACGCAGTATTTT. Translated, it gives CSASFDDRGLSDTQYF.

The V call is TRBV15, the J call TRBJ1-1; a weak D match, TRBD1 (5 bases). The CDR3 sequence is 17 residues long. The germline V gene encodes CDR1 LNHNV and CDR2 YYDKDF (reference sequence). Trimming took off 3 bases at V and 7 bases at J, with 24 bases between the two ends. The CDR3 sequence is CATSSQGQGYSDVEAFF. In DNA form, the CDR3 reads TGTGCCACCAGCAGCCAGGGCCAGGGTTATTCGGATGTTGAAGCTTTCTTT.

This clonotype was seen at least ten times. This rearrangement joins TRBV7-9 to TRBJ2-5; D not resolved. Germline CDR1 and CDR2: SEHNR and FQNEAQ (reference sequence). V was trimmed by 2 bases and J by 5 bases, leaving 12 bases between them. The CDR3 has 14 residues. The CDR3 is CASSLSHLEETQYF. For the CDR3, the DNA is TGTGCCAGCAGCTTATCTCACCTTGAGGAGACCCAGTACTTC.

CDR3 coding DNA: TGTGCCGCATCACCCGGGACACTATCCTACGAGCAGTACTTC. Protein product: CAASPGTLSYEQYF. This sequence joins TRBV27 and TRBJ2-7, with D possibly being TRBD1 (6 bases). The length of the CDR3 is 14 residues. Germline CDR1 MNHEY, CDR2 SMNVEV (reference sequence). V shed 11 bases and J shed 1 base, with 18 bases lying between them.

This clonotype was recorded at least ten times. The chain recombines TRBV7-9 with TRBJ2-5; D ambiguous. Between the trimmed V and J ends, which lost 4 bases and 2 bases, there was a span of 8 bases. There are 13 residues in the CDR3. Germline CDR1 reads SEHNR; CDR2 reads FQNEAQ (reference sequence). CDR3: CASSSPGQETQYF. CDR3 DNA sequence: TGTGCCAGCAGCTCCCCTGGTCAAGAGACCCAGTACTTC.

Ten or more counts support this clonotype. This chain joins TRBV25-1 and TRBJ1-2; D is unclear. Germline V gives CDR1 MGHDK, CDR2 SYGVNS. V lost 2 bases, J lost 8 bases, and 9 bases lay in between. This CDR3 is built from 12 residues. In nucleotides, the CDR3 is TGTGCCAGCAGTGAAGGAAGGGAAGGCTACACCTTC. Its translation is CASSEGREGYTF.